The clone carrying this T cell receptor (beta chain) turned up a few times. The sequence runs out 3 residues before the end of the CDR3; the remainder is reconstructed from the germline J gene. Here immunoSEQ multiplex PCR was the method, and the copy in TCRdb shows in-frame clones only, minus some. The profile covers about 59,000 clones, none occurring a single time. The data derive from a study of T cell clonality in common variable immunodeficiency. Trimming cost V 4 bases and J 5 bases; bases outside gene matches: 3. This CDR3 has 14 residues. Per the germline V gene, CDR1 is WSHSY and CDR2 is SAAADI.

The specimen sequenced was peripheral blood mononuclear cells. This chain joins TRBV10-2 and TRBJ2-1; 9 positions match TRBD2. The sequence was collected from a person aged 18 to 75 in good health. This chain's CDR3 is CASSGASGDNEQFF. Incomplete CDR3 DNA: TGCGCCAGCAGTGGGGCTAGCGGGGACAATGAG.